This TCR beta chain originates from a study of blood T cell repertoires in COVID-19. The germline V gene encodes CDR1 LGHNA and CDR2 YSLEER. The CDR3 extends over 16 amino acids. Trimming removed 3 bases from V and 3 bases from J, with 14 bases in between. This table comes from immunoSEQ multiplex PCR, and its TCRdb copy is limited to in-frame clones, with some not included. The table lists about 300,000 clones, about 93% of them singletons, with approximately 7.5% in the top ten. The specimen was peripheral blood. This TCR derives from a woman in her thirties with COVID-19, enrolled during active disease. The chain links TRBV4-3 to TRBJ1-4; tentatively, D is TRBD1 (5 bases). CDR3 residues: CASSQGTTVPNEKLFF. CDR3 DNA: TGCGCCAGCAGCCAGGGCACGACAGTTCCTAATGAAAAACTGTTTTTT.